These 22 T cell receptor beta chains were all obtained from the same sample, sequenced in a study of early T cells in non-severe SARS-CoV-2 infection. TCRdb independently ran MiXCR on the 5' RACE reads; one entry per CDR3 protein. This sample carries tens of thousands of distinct CDR3 sequences, roughly 4% of them seen once, and the ten largest clones take approximately 6.3%. Material: whole blood. These receptors were obtained from an adult who was a healthcare worker with PCR-confirmed SARS-CoV-2 infection or an uninfected control (not recorded which).

This clonotype has ten or more counts. The chain has TRBV20-1 and TRBJ2-7, with a weak D call TRBD2 (7 bases). V was cut by 6 bases and J by 2 bases, with 11 bases left in between. Per germline, CDR1 DFQATT and CDR2 SNEGSKA (reference sequence). The CDR3 has 12 residues. CDR3 sequence reads: CSAPGGPYEQYF. The CDR3 DNA reads as TGCAGTGCCCCCGGGGGGCCCTACGAGCAGTACTTC.

By proportion, this clonotype is medium-sized. The rearrangement links TRBV20-1 to TRBJ2-7, with TRBD1 as a possible D gene (5 bases). CDR1 is DFQATT, CDR2 SNEGSKA, per germline (reference sequence). The CDR3 length is 15 residues. Trimming stripped 0 bases from V and 5 bases from J, with 17 bases between. CDR3 amino acids: CSAREEGRVTNEQYF. The CDR3 DNA reads TGCAGTGCTAGAGAAGAAGGCAGGGTTACCAACGAGCAGTACTTC.

At least ten counts were recorded for this clonotype. The V call is TRBV24-1, the J call TRBJ1-1; 8 bases agree with TRBD1. The CDR3 loop spans 14 amino acids. V lost 4 bases to trimming and J lost 2 bases; unmatched junction nucleotides: 2. The germline V gene encodes CDR1 KGHDR and CDR2 SFDVKD. CDR3 DNA sequence: TGTGCCACCAGTGACGGACAGGGAAACACTGAAGCTTTCTTT. Encoded protein: CATSDGQGNTEAFF.

This clonotype was counted many times. The genes are TRBV5-1 and TRBJ1-5, with 8 positions matching TRBD1. The ends lost 1 base at V and 6 bases at J; junction bases unmatched: 6. Germline CDR1 is SGHRS and CDR2 is YFSETQ. This CDR3 is 15 amino acids long. The CDR3 nucleotides read TGCGCCAGCAGCTTGCAGGGGGCGTCCGGTCAGCCCCAGCATTTT. Protein sequence: CASSLQGASGQPQHF.

Ten or more counts support this clonotype. The chain links TRBV11-2 to TRBJ2-6; D ambiguous. The germline V gene has CDR1 SGHAT and CDR2 FQNNGV. V gave up 4 bases and J gave up 4 bases, with 14 bases separating them. CDR3 length: 16 amino acids. In DNA, the CDR3 is TGTGCCAGCAGCTCCATGAAGGGTGCCGGGGCCAACGTCCTGACTTTC. It specifies CASSSMKGAGANVLTF.

This clonotype showed up many times. The chain uses TRBV7-9 and TRBJ2-1, with TRBD2 matching over 15 bases. The CDR3 is made up of 17 amino acids. Germline V lookup: CDR1 SEHNR, CDR2 FQNEAQ (reference sequence). Unmatched junction bases numbered 4, after V lost 1 base and J lost 6 bases. The CDR3 DNA reads as TGTGCCAGCAGCTTAGAGGGACTAGCGGGAGGACGCAATGAGCAGTTCTTC. Translation gives CASSLEGLAGGRNEQFF.

This clonotype has ten or more counts. The rearrangement joins TRBV24-1 to TRBJ2-5, with TRBD2 matching 8 bases. Germline V gene data show CDR1 as KGHDR and CDR2 as SFDVKD. CDR3 size: 15 residues. V lost 1 base and J lost 0; bases outside the gene matches: 0. The CDR3 DNA reads TGTGCCACCAGTGATTTAGCGGGAGACCAAGAGACCCAGTACTTC. Its protein is CATSDLAGDQETQYF.

This clonotype has at least ten counts. The V and J genes are TRBV5-1 and TRBJ1-2; D unresolved. V was pared by 2 bases and J by 1 base, with 9 bases between. The germline CDR1 and CDR2 sequences are SGHRS and YFSETQ. The CDR3 has 14 residues. The CDR3 bases are TGCGCCAGCAGCTTCACAGCCAATAACTATGGCTACACCTTC. This gives the protein CASSFTANNYGYTF.

This clonotype was detected many times. This chain uses TRBV29-1 with TRBJ2-7, with 13 bases matching TRBD2. CDR1 and CDR2 (germline): SQVTM, ANQGSEA. J was trimmed by 1 base and V by 6 bases; bases with no gene match: 9. This CDR3 is built from 16 residues. CDR3 coding DNA: TGCAGCGTGAATCAACCGGGACTAGCGGGGTCCTACGAGCAGTACTTC. Its protein is CSVNQPGLAGSYEQYF.

This clonotype was seen ten or more times. This chain joins TRBV6-1 and TRBJ1-1, with 7 bases lining up with TRBD1. There are 15 residues in the CDR3. The germline V gene has CDR1 MNHNS and CDR2 SASEGT. Trimming at V came to 2 bases and at J to 5 bases, leaving 8 bases not matched to a gene. The CDR3 DNA reads TGTGCCAGCAGTGAATTTAAGGGGGCGGTTACTGAAGCTTTCTTT. This encodes CASSEFKGAVTEAFF.

This clonotype has ten or more counts. The chain carries TRBV12-3 or TRBV12-4 and TRBJ1-5; D is unresolved. V was clipped by 4 bases and J by 4 bases, with 14 bases between them. The CDR3 is made up of 15 amino acids. Here the CDR3 reads CASSSNRAYNQPQHF. The CDR3 coding sequence is TGTGCCAGCAGTTCGAACCGGGCCTATAATCAGCCCCAGCATTTT.

This clonotype was seen repeatedly, ten times or more. This chain uses TRBV20-1 with TRBJ2-7, with TRBD2 matching over 8 bases. Germline CDR1 reads DFQATT; CDR2 reads SNEGSKA (reference sequence). Trimming removed 6 bases from V and 3 bases from J; junction bases left unmatched: 4. The CDR3 is 12 amino acids. CDR3 nucleotide sequence: TGCAGTGCCACTACTAGCGGCTACGAGCAGTACTTC. Translated, it gives CSATTSGYEQYF.

This clonotype was recorded many times. The CDR3 DNA reads TGTGCCAGCAGCCAGGCCAGGACAGAAGCTTTCTTT. Protein: CASSQARTEAFF. V is TRBV3-1 and J is TRBJ1-1, with D possibly TRBD1 on 5 matching bases. The CDR3 is 12 residues long. Germline CDR1 LGHDT, CDR2 YNNKEL (reference sequence). V dropped 3 bases and J dropped 8 bases, with 10 bases sitting between them. The whole variable domain, remainder taken from reference TRBV3-1 and TRBJ1-1, is DTAVSQTPKYLVTQMGNDKSIKCEQNLGHDTMYWYKQDSKKFLKIMFSYNNKELIINETVPNRFSPKSPDKAHLNLHINSLELGDSAVYFCASSQARTEAFFGQGTRLTVV.

This clonotype was seen at least ten times. The chain is built from TRBV29-1 and TRBJ2-7, with a possible D match to TRBD2 (5 bases). Per the germline V gene, CDR1 is SQVTM and CDR2 is ANQGSEA. Trimming pared 4 bases from V and 4 bases from J, leaving 8 bases between. The CDR3 is made up of 11 amino acids. The chain's CDR3 is CSVAGSYEQYF. The CDR3 nucleotides read TGCAGCGTTGCGGGGTCGTACGAGCAGTACTTC.

In its sample, this clonotype was seen many times. The chain recombines TRBV18 with TRBJ1-5; TRBD1 agrees at 7 bases. Germline lookup yields CDR1 KGHSH and CDR2 LQKENI. The CDR3 runs 14 residues. V lost 4 bases to trimming and J lost 3 bases; unmatched junction nucleotides: 3. The CDR3 spells CASSLGQDNQPQHF. In DNA, the CDR3 is TGTGCCAGCTCACTCGGACAGGACAATCAGCCCCAGCATTTT.

This clonotype was seen at least ten times. V usage is TRBV29-1 and J usage is TRBJ1-1; maybe TRBD1 (6 bases). The V gene lost 1 base and the J gene lost 5 bases, with 17 bases spanning the gap. The CDR3 is made up of 15 amino acids. Germline V gene data show CDR1 as SQVTM and CDR2 as ANQGSEA. In DNA form, the CDR3 reads TGCAGCGTTGAAGGCCCAAAGGGGGGTGGGACTGAAGCTTTCTTT. It yields the protein CSVEGPKGGGTEAFF.

This clonotype was counted ten times or more. The J gene is TRBJ2-1, the V gene TRBV5-1; TRBD2 might be the D (7 bases). The CDR3 is 18 residues long. V was clipped by 4 bases and J by 5 bases, with 25 bases between them. Germline lookup yields CDR1 SGHRS and CDR2 YFSETQ. The chain's CDR3 is CASSLSLRGRGGNNEQFF. The CDR3 nucleotides read TGCGCCAGCAGCCTATCCCTCCGCGGAAGGGGGGGTAACAATGAGCAGTTCTTC.

This clonotype was found many times. The gene calls are TRBV7-2 and TRBJ2-7; D is ambiguous. V lost 5 bases to trimming and J lost 2 bases, with 10 bases between them. Germline V gene data show CDR1 as SGHTA and CDR2 as FQGNSA. This CDR3 is built from 13 residues. The CDR3 reads CASSPGPTYEQYF. The CDR3 nucleotides read TGTGCCAGCAGCCCCGGGCCCACCTACGAGCAGTACTTC.

This clonotype was recorded many times. The chain uses TRBV7-9 and TRBJ2-3; 7 bases align to TRBD2. Trimming took 6 bases from V and 5 from J; bases not matched to a gene: 5. There are 13 residues in the CDR3. Germline V gene sequence: CDR1 SEHNR, CDR2 FQNEAQ (reference sequence). For the CDR3, the DNA is TGTGCCAGCAGTCCTTCGGGGGGAGATACGCAGTATTTT. As protein: CASSPSGGDTQYF.

V gene TRBV20-1 combines with J gene TRBJ2-1; perhaps TRBD2 as D (6 bases). Germline loops: CDR1 DFQATT, CDR2 SNEGSKA (reference sequence). There are 20 residues in the CDR3. The V gene lost 3 bases and the J gene lost 1 base, with 28 bases spanning the gap. The CDR3 is CSARSSLRGGIEGSYNEQFF. In DNA form, the CDR3 reads TGCAGTGCTAGGAGTTCCCTCCGTGGGGGGATCGAGGGATCCTACAATGAGCAGTTCTTC.

The sample holds a few counts of this clonotype. The chain carries TRBV7-2 and TRBJ1-2; 8 positions agree with TRBD1. CDR1 SGHTA and CDR2 FQGNSA come from the germline V gene. The V and J ends lost 5 bases and 6 bases, in that order; junction bases with no gene match: 8. The CDR3 is 14 amino acids. The CDR3 nucleotides read TGTGCCAGCAGCCCTCCAGGGGGCGCAAATGGCTACACCTTC. Translated, it gives CASSPPGGANGYTF.

Ten or more counts support this clonotype. The chain combines TRBV20-1 with TRBJ2-3; a possible D gene is TRBD1 (5 bases). Germline loops: CDR1 DFQATT, CDR2 SNEGSKA (reference sequence). The CDR3 runs to 16 residues. The V end was cut by 4 bases, the J end by 0 bases, with 17 bases between. The CDR3 DNA reads TGCAGTGCTATAAAGGGGCGCCAATCTAGCACAGATACGCAGTATTTT. Translation: CSAIKGRQSSTDTQYF.